This T cell receptor beta chain was documented in a study of cytomegalovirus exposure and HLA in healthy donors. Across the whole study: Unique TCRs numbering around 80 million, obtained from HLA-typed donors, made up an early data release. General study points: The authors later linked a missense DCLRE1C variant to TCR beta V- and J-gene trimming.

To note about this clone: Its cognate antigen is unknown.

With 60 Vbeta and 13 Jbeta primers, the PCR was carried out. Per the study methods: In a later analysis, 75 million to 95 million unique TCR beta chains included roughly 11 million shared by two or more donors. The method was immunoSEQ multiplex PCR; TCRdb's version includes in-frame clones alone and lacks a portion of them. D and trimming come from the DNA, and the V and J calls and clone size come from that table. Among 100,000 to 150,000 clones, approximately 80% were seen once, and the ten largest hold approximately 10%. V lost 3 bases and J 6 bases, leaving 18 bases between the germline ends. Per germline, CDR1 SGHKS and CDR2 YYEKEE (reference sequence). The CDR3 totals 15 residues.

The sequenced sample was PBMCs. The sequence derives from a man aged 25 to 40 in good health and CMV-seropositive. The rearrangement uses TRBV5-5 and TRBJ1-1, with a tentative D call TRBD1 (6 bases). The CDR3 protein is CASSWGTGLNAEAFF. CDR3 in DNA: TGTGCCAGCAGCTGGGGTACAGGGTTAAACGCTGAAGCTTTCTTT.